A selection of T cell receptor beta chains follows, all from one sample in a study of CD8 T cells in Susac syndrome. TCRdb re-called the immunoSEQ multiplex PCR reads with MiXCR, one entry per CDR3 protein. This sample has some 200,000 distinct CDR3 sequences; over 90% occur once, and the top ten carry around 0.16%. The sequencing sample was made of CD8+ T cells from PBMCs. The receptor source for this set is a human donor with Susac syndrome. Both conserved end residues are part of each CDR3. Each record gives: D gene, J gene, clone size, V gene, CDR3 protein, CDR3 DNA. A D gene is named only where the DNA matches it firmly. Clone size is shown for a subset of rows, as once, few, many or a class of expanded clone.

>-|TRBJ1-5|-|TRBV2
CASSLGLSGNQPQHF
TGTGCCAGCAGTCTAGGGTTGTCGGGCAATCAGCCCCAGCATTTT
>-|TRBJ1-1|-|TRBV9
CASSGLMNTEAFF
TGTGCCAGCAGCGGCCTTATGAACACTGAAGCTTTCTTT
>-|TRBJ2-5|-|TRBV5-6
CASSAPLDRETQYF
TGTGCCAGCAGCGCTCCACTAGACCGGGAGACCCAGTACTTC
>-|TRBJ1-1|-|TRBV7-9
CASSQKGSEAFF
TGTGCCAGCAGCCAAAAGGGGAGTGAAGCTTTCTTT
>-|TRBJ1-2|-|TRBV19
CASTNLAISGYTF
TGTGCCAGTACCAATTTGGCTATTAGCGGCTACACCTTC
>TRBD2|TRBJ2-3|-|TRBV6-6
CASSLTSGSADTQYF
TGTGCCAGCAGTTTGACTAGCGGGAGTGCAGATACGCAGTATTTT
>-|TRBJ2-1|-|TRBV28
CASSERPWGEQFF
TGTGCCAGCAGCGAACGCCCCTGGGGTGAGCAGTTCTTC
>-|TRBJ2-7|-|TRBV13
CASSQGTHPYEQYF
TGTGCCAGCAGCCAGGGCACCCACCCCTACGAGCAGTACTTC
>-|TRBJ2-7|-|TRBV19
CASSIKTPAYEQYF
TGTGCCAGTAGTATAAAGACACCAGCCTACGAGCAGTACTTC
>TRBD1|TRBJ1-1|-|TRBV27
CASRPTPGGTEAFF
TGTGCCAGCAGACCAACCCCAGGGGGCACTGAAGCTTTCTTT
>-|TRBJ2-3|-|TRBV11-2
CASSLGPLPRLTQYF
TGTGCCAGCAGCCTGGGACCGCTACCCCGCCTTACGCAGTATTTT
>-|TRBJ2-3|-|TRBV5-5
CASSWTTDTQYF
TGTGCCAGCAGCTGGACCACAGATACGCAGTATTTT
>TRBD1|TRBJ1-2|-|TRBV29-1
CSVNVIMTGHYGYTF
TGCAGCGTCAATGTAATCATGACAGGGCACTATGGCTACACCTTC
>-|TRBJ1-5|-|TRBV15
CATSRDRQQPQHF
TGTGCCACCAGCAGAGATCGGCAACAGCCCCAGCATTTT
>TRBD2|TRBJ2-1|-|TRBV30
CAWSVLGAGGLYNEQFF
TGTGCCTGGAGTGTACTTGGAGCGGGGGGGCTGTACAATGAGCAGTTCTTC
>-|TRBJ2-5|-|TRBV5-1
CASSLFRSQETQYF
TGCGCCAGCAGCTTGTTTAGGTCGCAAGAGACCCAGTACTTC
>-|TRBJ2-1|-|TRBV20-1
CSARVASRHNEQFF
TGCAGTGCTAGAGTCGCTAGCCGTCACAATGAGCAGTTCTTC
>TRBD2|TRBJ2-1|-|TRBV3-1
CASSLHSGTHNNEQFF
TGTGCCAGCAGTCTACATAGCGGGACTCATAACAATGAGCAGTTCTTC
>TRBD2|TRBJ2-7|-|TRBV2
CASSSSGSELEQYF
TGTGCCAGCAGCAGTAGCGGGAGTGAGCTCGAGCAGTACTTC
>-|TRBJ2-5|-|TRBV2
CASTIEETQYF
TGTGCCAGCACTATAGAAGAGACCCAGTACTTC
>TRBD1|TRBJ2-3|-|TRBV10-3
CAISETGGSDTQYF
TGTGCCATCAGTGAGACAGGGGGCTCAGATACGCAGTATTTT
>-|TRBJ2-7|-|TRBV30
CAWSVGWGLHEQYF
TGTGCCTGGAGCGTGGGCTGGGGGCTCCACGAGCAGTACTTC
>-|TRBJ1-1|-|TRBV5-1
CASSSLAGVNTEAFF
TGCGCCAGCAGCTCCCTCGCAGGGGTGAACACTGAAGCTTTCTTT
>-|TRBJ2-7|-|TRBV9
CASSGRTASGEQYF
TGTGCCAGCAGCGGGAGGACAGCCTCGGGGGAGCAGTACTTC
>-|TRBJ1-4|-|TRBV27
CASSPSGTPSTNEKLFF
TGTGCCAGCAGTCCCTCCGGGACCCCCTCAACTAATGAAAAACTGTTTTTT
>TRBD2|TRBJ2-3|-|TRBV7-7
CASSVHELRSGRALWTDTQYF
TGTGCTAGCAGCGTACACGAGTTGAGGAGCGGGAGGGCCCTGTGGACAGATACGCAGTATTTT
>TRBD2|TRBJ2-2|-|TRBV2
CASGASGTGELFF
TGTGCCAGCGGGGCTAGCGGGACGGGGGAGCTGTTTTTT
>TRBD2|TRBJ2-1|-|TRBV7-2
CASSSRGLASEQFF
TGTGCCAGCAGCTCTCGTGGACTAGCCAGTGAGCAGTTCTTC
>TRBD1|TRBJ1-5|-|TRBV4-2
CASRAGGGGNQPQHF
TGTGCCAGCAGGGCAGGGGGCGGGGGCAATCAGCCCCAGCATTTT
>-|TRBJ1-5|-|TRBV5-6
CASSWGGLQPQHF
TGTGCCAGCAGCTGGGGGGGGCTTCAGCCCCAGCATTTT
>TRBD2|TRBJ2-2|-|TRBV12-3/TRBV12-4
CASSSSGLAGADGELFF
TGTGCCAGCAGCTCATCGGGACTAGCGGGAGCGGACGGGGAGCTGTTTTTT
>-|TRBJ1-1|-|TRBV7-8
CASSLIPRHQAFF
TGTGCCAGCAGCTTAATTCCGAGACACCAAGCTTTCTTT
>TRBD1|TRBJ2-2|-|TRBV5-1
CASSMDRPNTGELFF
TGCGCCAGCAGCATGGACAGGCCGAACACCGGGGAGCTGTTTTTT
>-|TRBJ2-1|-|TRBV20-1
CSAREKGGAGSYNEQFF
TGCAGTGCTAGAGAAAAGGGGGGGGCCGGGTCCTACAATGAGCAGTTCTTC
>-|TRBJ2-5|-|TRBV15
CATSRRFQETQYF
TGTGCCACCAGTCGCCGGTTCCAAGAGACCCAGTACTTC
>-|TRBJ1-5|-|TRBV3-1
CASSTRVGDQPQHF
TGTGCCAGCAGCACACGGGTGGGAGATCAGCCCCAGCATTTT
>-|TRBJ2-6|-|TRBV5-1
CASSGGGTDYRSGANVLTF
TGCGCCAGCAGCGGTGGAGGGACAGACTACCGCTCTGGGGCCAACGTCCTGACTTTC
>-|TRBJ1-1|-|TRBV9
CASSAPQDSDVGRPEAFF
TGTGCCAGCAGCGCGCCACAGGACTCGGACGTAGGTCGCCCTGAAGCTTTCTTT
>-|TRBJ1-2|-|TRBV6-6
CASRQDTLSYGYTF
TGTGCCAGCAGACAAGACACGCTCTCCTATGGCTACACCTTC
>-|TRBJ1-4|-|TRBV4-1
CASSLEGEGTNEKLFF
TGCGCCAGCAGCCTCGAGGGGGAAGGAACTAATGAAAAACTGTTTTTT
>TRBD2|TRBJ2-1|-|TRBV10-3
CATLAGGEEQFF
TGTGCCACCTTAGCGGGAGGCGAGGAGCAGTTCTTC
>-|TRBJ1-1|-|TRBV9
CASSRGDAEAFF
TGTGCCAGCTCCAGAGGGGACGCTGAAGCTTTCTTT
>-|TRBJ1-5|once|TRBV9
CASSEQDNQPQLF
TGTGCCAGCAGCGAGCAGGATAATCAGCCCCAGCTTTTT
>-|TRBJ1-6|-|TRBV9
CASSVGPNSPLHF
TGTGCCAGCAGCGTAGGGCCTAATTCACCCCTCCACTTT
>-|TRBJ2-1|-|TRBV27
CASSLQGHEQFF
TGTGCCAGCAGTTTACAGGGCCATGAGCAGTTCTTC
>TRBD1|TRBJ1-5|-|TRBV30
CAWSVTGDHQPQHF
TGTGCCTGGAGTGTCACAGGGGATCATCAGCCCCAGCATTTT
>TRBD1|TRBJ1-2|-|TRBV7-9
CASRLLGQTNYGYTF
TGTGCCAGCCGGCTTTTGGGACAGACAAACTATGGCTACACCTTC
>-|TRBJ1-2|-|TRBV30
CAWSVGRQNYGYTF
TGTGCCTGGAGTGTCGGTAGGCAGAACTATGGCTACACCTTC